The 23 T cell receptor beta chains presented below share a single source sample, sequenced in a study of blood T cell repertoires in COVID-19. The protocol was immunoSEQ multiplex PCR, while the TCRdb copy is restricted to in-frame clones and leaves out a portion. The data show more than 95,000 clones, with roughly four fifths seen just once and roughly 3.3% held by the top ten. Source material: peripheral blood. These TCRs come from a woman of 80 years or more with active or convalescent COVID-19.

The chain has TRBV6-5 and TRBJ2-2; TRBD2 matches at 12 bases. The CDR3 is 15 residues long. Germline V gene sequence: CDR1 MNHEY, CDR2 SVGAGI. Germline trimming cut 2 bases from V and 7 bases from J; bases unmatched to any gene: 2. The CDR3 DNA reads TGTGCCAGCAGTTACCGGACTAGCGGGGACGGGGAGCTGTTTTTT. It encodes CASSYRTSGDGELFF.

The chain uses TRBV28 and TRBJ1-2; weak D call: TRBD1 (6 bases). The CDR3 totals 14 residues. V dropped 2 bases and J dropped 3 bases, with 10 bases sitting between them. Per the germline V gene, CDR1 is MDHEN and CDR2 is SYDVKM. DNA of the CDR3: TGTGCCAGCAGTTTAACAGGGACCCACTATGGCTACACCTTC. This gives the protein CASSLTGTHYGYTF.

The rearrangement links TRBV19 to TRBJ2-1, with 9 bases that match TRBD1. This CDR3 is built from 15 residues. The V gene's germline CDR1 is LNHDA and CDR2 SQIVND (reference sequence). V gave up 2 bases and J gave up 4 bases; unmatched junction bases: 3. The CDR3 DNA follows: TGTGCCAGTAGTATACGACAGGGGGATTACAATGAGCAGTTCTTC. It yields the protein CASSIRQGDYNEQFF.

The rearrangement joins TRBV7-8 to TRBJ1-2, with D perhaps TRBD1 (6 bases). The CDR3 extends over 15 amino acids. Trimming cost V 1 base and J 7 bases, with 16 bases left between them. Germline V gives CDR1 SGHVS, CDR2 FQNEAQ. The CDR3 here is CASSLVYREPGGYTF. The CDR3 nucleotides are TGTGCCAGCAGCTTAGTGTACAGGGAGCCTGGTGGCTACACCTTC.

The chain is built from TRBV6-5 and TRBJ2-7; a weak D match, TRBD1 (5 bases). Germline CDR1 is MNHEY and CDR2 is SVGAGI. The CDR3 runs 12 residues. Trimming took off 6 bases at V and 10 bases at J, with 16 bases between the two ends. CDR3 residues: CASSRRDGIQYF. CDR3 DNA sequence: TGTGCCAGCAGCCGCAGGGATGGTATCCAGTACTTC.

CDR3 sequence: CASSLKTTSVYNEQFF. The DNA for the CDR3 is TGTGCCAGCAGCTTGAAGACTACTAGCGTATACAATGAGCAGTTCTTC. This rearrangement joins TRBV5-6 to TRBJ2-1, with 7 bases that match TRBD2. Germline trimming cut 1 base from V and 4 bases from J; bases unmatched to any gene: 8. There are 16 residues in the CDR3. In germline, CDR1 is SGHDT, CDR2 YYEEEE.

The rearrangement joins TRBV18 to TRBJ2-2; TRBD2 might be the D (5 bases). The V gene's germline CDR1 is KGHSH and CDR2 LQKENI. The CDR3 has 18 amino acids. With 2 bases removed from V and 6 bases from J, the gap between germline ends came to 22 bases. The CDR3 protein is CASSPDILLGERSGELFF. CDR3 DNA: TGTGCCAGCTCACCAGATATCCTCCTCGGGGAACGGTCCGGGGAGCTGTTTTTT.

The chain joins TRBV6-4 to TRBJ1-2, with D hard to call. This CDR3 has 16 residues. The V gene's germline CDR1 is MRHNA and CDR2 SNTAGT. V shed 5 bases and J shed 4 bases, with 20 bases lying between them. The CDR3 reads CASSPPVRNLSYGYTF. The CDR3 region has the DNA TGTGCCAGCAGTCCCCCTGTGAGAAACCTTTCCTATGGCTACACCTTC.

The chain employs TRBV5-6 and TRBJ1-5, with no clear D. The CDR3 sequence is 13 residues long. In germline, CDR1 is SGHDT, CDR2 YYEEEE. V shed 5 bases and J shed 4 bases, with 10 bases lying between them. The CDR3 region is CASSLRRNQPQHF. CDR3 DNA: TGTGCCAGCAGTCTTAGGAGGAATCAGCCCCAGCATTTT.

The chain couples TRBV7-2 to TRBJ2-7; D gene uncertain. The CDR3 runs to 13 residues. Trimming removed 5 bases from V and 2 bases from J, with 10 bases in between. Germline-derived CDR1 and CDR2 are SGHTA and FQGNSA. The CDR3: CASSPRQTYEQYF. CDR3 DNA: TGTGCCAGCAGCCCGCGACAAACCTACGAGCAGTACTTC. Based on the CDR3 plus reference TRBV7-2 and TRBJ2-7, the full variable domain is GAGVSQSPSNKVTEKGKDVELRCDPISGHTALYWYRQSLGQGLEFLIYFQGNSAPDKSGLPSDRFSAERTGGSVSTLTIQRTQQEDSAVYLCASSPRQTYEQYFGPGTRLTVT.

This clone was found once. The chain recombines TRBV5-1 with TRBJ1-2, with 8 bases lining up with TRBD1. J lost 2 bases, V lost 2 bases, and 8 bases had no gene match. Germline V gene data show CDR1 as SGHRS and CDR2 as YFSETQ. The CDR3 is 16 residues long. The CDR3 DNA reads as TGCGCCAGCAGCTTAACTATAACAGGGGGGAACTATGGCTACACCTTC. Protein sequence: CASSLTITGGNYGYTF. Combining the CDR3 with reference TRBV5-1 and TRBJ1-2 gives the whole variable domain KAGVTQTPRYLIKTRGQQVTLSCSPISGHRSVSWYQQTPGQGLQFLFEYFSETQRNKGNFPGRFSGRQFSNSRSEMNVSTLELGDSALYLCASSLTITGGNYGYTFGSGTRLTVV.

This clone has just one count. V and J are TRBV9 and TRBJ1-1; D not resolved. This CDR3 comprises 14 residues. Germline CDR1 reads SGDLS; CDR2 reads YYNGEE. Trimming took off 2 bases at V and 1 base at J, with 9 bases between the two ends. The CDR3 coding sequence is TGTGCCAGCAGCGTCGTCCCAGAGAACACTGAAGCTTTCTTT. The encoded protein is CASSVVPENTEAFF.

The J gene is TRBJ2-4, the V gene TRBV5-8; a possible D gene is TRBD2 (7 bases). CDR1 and CDR2 (germline): SGHTS, YDEGEE. V lost 0 bases to trimming and J lost 2 bases, with 12 bases between them. The CDR3 covers 16 residues. The CDR3 DNA is TGTGCCAGCAGCTTGGGAGGGGGGGCAACCAAAAACATTCAGTACTTC. It specifies CASSLGGGATKNIQYF.

This clone was found once. The rearrangement uses TRBV27 and TRBJ2-2; TRBD2 is a possible D gene (5 bases). CDR1 and CDR2 (germline): MNHEY, SMNVEV (reference sequence). The CDR3 spans 13 residues. V was cut by 2 bases and J by 5 bases, with 6 bases left in between. CDR3 sequence (DNA): TGTGCCAGCAGTTTACCGGGGACCGGGGAGCTGTTTTTT. Translation: CASSLPGTGELFF.

The V call is TRBV9, the J call TRBJ1-2, with 7 bases aligning to TRBD1. The CDR3 runs 15 residues. The V gene end was trimmed by 4 bases and the J gene end by 4 bases; junction bases not matched to a gene: 10. Germline CDR1 reads SGDLS; CDR2 reads YYNGEE. The CDR3 nucleotides are TGTGCCAGCAGCACCGAAGACAGGGTTGGCTATGGCTACACCTTC. Its protein product is CASSTEDRVGYGYTF.

The V call is TRBV28, the J call TRBJ2-5; D is perhaps TRBD2 (6 bases). This CDR3 is built from 9 residues. Trimming removed 11 bases from V and 5 bases from J, with 6 bases in between. The germline V gene encodes CDR1 MDHEN and CDR2 SYDVKM. The CDR3 loop reads CAGGETQYF. Here the CDR3 DNA reads TGTGCCGGGGGGGAGACCCAGTACTTC. Complete variable domain (other parts from reference TRBV28 and TRBJ2-5): DVKVTQSSRYLVKRTGEKVFLECVQDMDHENMFWYRQDPGLGLRLIYFSYDVKMKEKGDIPEGYSVSREKKERFSLILESASTNQTSMYLCAGGETQYFGPGTRLLVL.

The chain couples TRBV5-8 to TRBJ1-5, with unresolved D. CDR3 size: 16 residues. Trimming took 2 bases from V and 0 from J, leaving 12 bases between them. Germline V gives CDR1 SGHTS, CDR2 YDEGEE. In DNA, the CDR3 is TGTGCCAGCAGCTTATTCGGGGTCAATAGCAATCAGCCCCAGCATTTT. Its translation is CASSLFGVNSNQPQHF.

The CDR3 region has the DNA TGCGCCAGCAGCCAAGATCGGGCTAGCGGGGCCCGAGATACGCAGTATTTT. Residues: CASSQDRASGARDTQYF. The genes are TRBV4-1 and TRBJ2-3, with 9 bases that match TRBD2. Looked up from germline, CDR1 is MGHRA and CDR2 is YSYEKL. Trimming at V came to 0 bases and at J to 5 bases, leaving 9 bases not matched to a gene. This CDR3 comprises 17 residues.

The genes are TRBV9 and TRBJ1-3; TRBD1 might be the D (6 bases). The CDR3 length is 17 residues. Trimming pared 4 bases from V and 0 bases from J, leaving 17 bases between. Germline V CDR1 and CDR2: SGDLS, YYNGEE. CDR3: CASSPDDRSDSGNTIYF. The CDR3 DNA follows: TGTGCCAGCAGCCCTGATGACAGGAGTGACTCTGGAAACACCATATATTTT. The full variable domain, with the rest looked up from reference TRBV9 and TRBJ1-3, is DSGVTQTPKHLITATGQRVTLRCSPRSGDLSVYWYQQSLDQGLQFLIQYYNGEERAKGNILERFSAQQFPDLHSELNLSSLELGDSALYFCASSPDDRSDSGNTIYFGEGSWLTVV.

The chain links TRBV5-1 to TRBJ2-5, with unresolved D. Germline CDR1 and CDR2: SGHRS and YFSETQ. CDR3 size: 14 residues. V gave up 1 base and J gave up 5 bases, with 12 bases separating them. The chain's CDR3 is CASSLLSGLETQYF. The CDR3, as DNA: TGCGCCAGCAGCTTGCTGTCGGGTTTGGAGACCCAGTACTTC.

In this sample, this clone turned up a few times. The J gene is TRBJ1-1, the V gene TRBV4-1, with 7 nucleotides matching TRBD1. V lost 1 base and J lost 6; bases outside the gene matches: 11. CDR1 and CDR2 from the germline V gene are MGHRA and YSYEKL. The CDR3 runs to 16 residues. The CDR3, as DNA: TGCGCCAGCAGCCAAGCGACGACGACAGGGTTAGCTGAAGCTTTCTTT. Protein: CASSQATTTGLAEAFF.

The V gene is TRBV30, the J gene TRBJ2-7, with TRBD1 matching over 9 bases. V dropped 2 bases and J dropped 3; count of bases not matched to a gene: 8. Germline V gene data show CDR1 as GTSNPN and CDR2 as SVGIG (reference sequence). The CDR3 is 15 amino acids. CDR3 sequence: CAWSRDRGDYYEQYF. DNA of the CDR3: TGTGCCTGGAGTAGAGACAGGGGGGATTACTACGAGCAGTACTTC.

The chain carries TRBV24-1 and TRBJ2-1, with 7 nucleotides matching TRBD1. CDR3 length: 17 residues. V trimming: 3 bases; J trimming: 7 bases; junction bases outside the gene matches: 14. Germline assignment: CDR1 KGHDR and CDR2 SFDVKD. This CDR3 is CATSDPGQAISTNEQFF. The CDR3 bases are TGTGCCACCAGTGATCCTGGACAGGCGATTTCCACTAATGAGCAGTTCTTC.